Following are 7 T cell receptor beta chains from one sample sequenced in a study of regulatory T cells in long-lasting Graves disease. Library construction for TCR beta used iRepertoire HTBI primers and Arm-PCR of CDR3 regions. TCRdb analysed the multiplex PCR reads with MiXCR anew, one entry per CDR3 protein. The top ten hold approximately 22% of the sample, which has 400,000 to 500,000 distinct CDR3 sequences, less than 20% seen once. As to time point: newly diagnosed GD, antithyroid drugs for less than 3 months. Following extraction of RNA from PBMCs, that RNA was used to make the TCR library. These sequences were also reported in another study, on T cells in Graves' hyperthyroidism and ophthalmopathy.

Sample: peripheral blood mononuclear cells (PBMCs), taken at new diagnosis, from a patient treated with antithyroid drugs. All receptors come from a woman aged 18-29 years with Graves disease.

This clonotype was seen ten or more times. This chain uses TRBV3-1 with TRBJ2-2, with D hard to call. V lost 1 base and J lost 7, with 7 bases in between. The CDR3 length is 13 residues. Germline V gene lookup returns CDR1 LGHDT and CDR2 YNNKEL (reference sequence). CDR3 amino acids: CASSQGGHGELFF. In nucleotides, the CDR3 is TGTGCCAGCAGCCAAGGTGGCCACGGGGAGCTGTTTTTT.

This clonotype occurred many times. The rearrangement joins TRBV20-1 to TRBJ2-1, with TRBD2 identical over 13 bases. V lost 5 bases, J lost 8 bases, and 6 bases stayed unmatched. The CDR3 sequence is 14 residues long. The germline gives CDR1 DFQATT, CDR2 SNEGSKA (reference sequence). The CDR3 reads CSAERTSGSDEQFF. As DNA, the CDR3 is TGCAGTGCTGAACGGACTAGCGGGAGTGATGAGCAGTTCTTC.

This clonotype was seen more than once but under ten times. The V gene is TRBV7-9, the J gene TRBJ1-4; possible D gene TRBD1, 6 bases. Germline assignment: CDR1 SEHNR and CDR2 FQNEAQ (reference sequence). Trimming took off 0 bases at V and 7 bases at J, with 6 bases between the two ends. The CDR3 loop spans 13 amino acids. CDR3 region: CASSLADSEKLFF. CDR3 DNA sequence: TGTGCCAGCAGCTTAGCGGACAGTGAAAAACTGTTTTTT.

This chain joins TRBV12-3 or TRBV12-4 and TRBJ2-1; D perhaps matches TRBD2 (6 bases). This CDR3 is built from 14 residues. V dropped 6 bases and J dropped 10 bases, with 19 bases sitting between them. CDR3 loop: CASSPGGISYEQFF. The CDR3 nucleotides read TGTGCCAGCAGCCCCGGGGGAATTTCCTACGAGCAGTTCTTC.

This clonotype was found many times. The chain carries TRBV12-3 or TRBV12-4 and TRBJ2-7; 7 positions match TRBD2. This CDR3 has 15 amino acids. V dropped 7 bases and J dropped 4; count of bases not matched to a gene: 13. The CDR3 DNA follows: TGTGCCAGCACAAAAGCGGCGGGAGTCTCGTACGAGCAGTACTTC. Its translation: CASTKAAGVSYEQYF.

The V gene is TRBV7-9, the J gene TRBJ2-1; D may be TRBD1 or TRBD2 (5 bases each). V lost 5 bases to trimming and J lost 6 bases, with 20 bases between them. CDR3 length: 16 residues. Germline V gene lookup returns CDR1 SEHNR and CDR2 FQNEAQ (reference sequence). CDR3 residues: CASSVRDPLGSNEQFF. In nucleotides, the CDR3 is TGTGCCAGCAGCGTCCGGGACCCACTAGGTTCCAATGAGCAGTTCTTC.

There are a few counts of this clonotype. This chain joins TRBV7-6 and TRBJ2-4; the match to TRBD2 covers 15 bases. The CDR3 consists of 17 residues. The J segment lost 3 bases and the V segment lost 5 bases, leaving 5 bases of the junction unmatched. CDR1 and CDR2 from the germline V gene are SGHVS and FNYEAQ. CDR3 protein: CASSTPGLAGGKNIQYF. CDR3 DNA sequence: TGTGCCAGCAGCACACCGGGACTAGCGGGGGGCAAAAACATTCAGTACTTC.